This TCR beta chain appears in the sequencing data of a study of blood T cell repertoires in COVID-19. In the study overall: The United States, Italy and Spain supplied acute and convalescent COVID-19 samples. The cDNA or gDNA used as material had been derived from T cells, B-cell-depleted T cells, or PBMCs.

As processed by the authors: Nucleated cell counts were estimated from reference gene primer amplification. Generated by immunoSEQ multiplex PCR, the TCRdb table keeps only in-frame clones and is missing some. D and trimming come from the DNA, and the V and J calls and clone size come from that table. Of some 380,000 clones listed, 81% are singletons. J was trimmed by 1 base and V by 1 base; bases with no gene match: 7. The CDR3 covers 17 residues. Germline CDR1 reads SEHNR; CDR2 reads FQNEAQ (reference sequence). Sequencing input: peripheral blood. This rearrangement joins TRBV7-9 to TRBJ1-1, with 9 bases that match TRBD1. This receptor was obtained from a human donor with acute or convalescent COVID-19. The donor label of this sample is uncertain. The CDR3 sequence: CASSLGDRVFANTEAFF. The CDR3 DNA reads TGTGCCAGCAGCTTAGGGGACAGGGTTTTCGCGAACACTGAAGCTTTCTTT.